The table lists the clone carrying this T cell receptor (beta chain) with a few counts. This record belongs to a study of blood T cell repertoires in COVID-19. Study summary: Whether acute or convalescent, the COVID-19 samples came from the United States, Italy and Spain. PBMCs, B-cell-depleted T cells, or T cells were the source of the cDNA or gDNA that made up the material.

CDR1 is SGHRS, CDR2 YFSETQ, per germline. The ends lost 2 bases at V and 0 bases at J; junction bases unmatched: 7. The CDR3 loop spans 17 amino acids. Authors' analysis steps: Using reference gene primer amplification, nucleated cell counts were estimated. The assay was immunoSEQ multiplex PCR, and TCRdb's table has in-frame clones only and misses some. From that table come the V and J calls and clone size; the DNA was used to work out D and trimming. The sample has roughly 19,000 clones, about 88% seen once. Sequencing input: peripheral blood. The clonotype was recovered from a human donor in a cohort sampled during active COVID-19. The chain employs TRBV5-1 and TRBJ1-3; TRBD1 aligns across 8 bases. The CDR3 region is CASSLATGGASGNTIYF. The CDR3 nucleotides read TGCGCCAGCAGCTTAGCTACAGGGGGAGCCTCTGGAAACACCATATATTTT. Supplemented by reference TRBV5-1 and TRBJ1-3, the full variable domain reads KAGVTQTPRYLIKTRGQQVTLSCSPISGHRSVSWYQQTPGQGLQFLFEYFSETQRNKGNFPGRFSGRQFSNSRSEMNVSTLELGDSALYLCASSLATGGASGNTIYFGEGSWLTVV.